The 7 T cell receptor beta chains below come from one sample, sequenced in a study of blood T cell repertoires in COVID-19. Produced via immunoSEQ multiplex PCR; TCRdb's table is partial and in-frame only. The table has 250,000 to 300,000 clones, 90% to 95% seen once. Input material: peripheral blood. Receptors were obtained from a woman in her 30s with COVID-19, enrolled during active disease.

The chain employs TRBV5-4 and TRBJ1-1, with 10 bases matching TRBD1. Germline CDR1 SGHNT, CDR2 YYREEE (reference sequence). V dropped 4 bases and J dropped 6; count of bases not matched to a gene: 3. The length of the CDR3 is 13 residues. In nucleotides, the CDR3 is TGTGCCAGCAGCATCGGACAGGGGGCTGAAGCTTTCTTT. Translation: CASSIGQGAEAFF. Filled out from reference TRBV5-4 and TRBJ1-1, the complete variable domain reads ETGVTQSPTHLIKTRGQQVTLRCSSQSGHNTVSWYQQALGQGPQFIFQYYREEENGRGNFPPRFSGLQFPNYSSELNVNALELDDSALYLCASSIGQGAEAFFGQGTRLTVV.

The CDR3 sequence is CASRDRGDMNTEAFF. The CDR3 coding sequence is TGTGCCAGTCGGGACAGGGGCGATATGAACACTGAAGCTTTCTTT. The chain employs TRBV19 and TRBJ1-1; TRBD1 matches at 10 bases. Germline lookup yields CDR1 LNHDA and CDR2 SQIVND (reference sequence). V gave up 8 bases and J gave up 0 bases; unmatched junction bases: 6. The CDR3 runs to 15 residues.

This sequence joins TRBV19 and TRBJ1-4; 7 positions match TRBD1. CDR1 is LNHDA and CDR2 is SQIVND in the germline V gene (reference sequence). This CDR3 has 15 residues. The junction had 9 bases not matched to a gene; V was cut back by 4 bases and J by 7 bases. This chain's CDR3 is CASSKSRDSFEKLFF. As DNA, the CDR3 is TGTGCCAGTAGTAAATCCCGGGACAGCTTTGAAAAACTGTTTTTT.

The CDR3 is CATSEPQGGSNQPQHF. The CDR3 coding sequence is TGTGCCACCAGTGAGCCACAGGGAGGGAGCAATCAGCCCCAGCATTTT. The chain carries TRBV24-1 and TRBJ1-5, with D possibly being TRBD1 (6 bases). The V and J ends lost 4 bases and 1 base respectively, with 13 bases between them. Germline V lookup: CDR1 KGHDR, CDR2 SFDVKD. This CDR3 is built from 16 residues.

The chain is built from TRBV27 and TRBJ1-2; no firm D call. CDR1 and CDR2 from the germline V gene are MNHEY and SMNVEV (reference sequence). CDR3 length: 21 residues. V dropped 1 base and J dropped 0 bases, with 27 bases sitting between them. The CDR3 DNA reads TGTGCCAGCAGTTTATACCCGGCATCCAGCGGTCCCCTGGGAGCTAACTATGGCTACACCTTC. Translation gives CASSLYPASSGPLGANYGYTF.

V gene TRBV3-1 (or the pseudogene TRBV3-2) combines with J gene TRBJ2-1; 8 positions match TRBD2. V shed 4 bases, J shed 4 bases, and the junction held 9 bases outside the gene matches. The CDR3 totals 16 residues. Germline values: CDR1 LGHDT, CDR2 YNNKEL (reference sequence). CDR3 amino acids: CASSPPGGGGYNEQFF. In DNA form, the CDR3 reads TGTGCCAGCAGCCCGCCCGGGGGGGGAGGGTACAATGAGCAGTTCTTC.

V gene TRBV28 combines with J gene TRBJ1-5, with TRBD1 matching over 7 bases. Per germline, CDR1 MDHEN and CDR2 SYDVKM. The CDR3 is 16 residues long. The trim removed 4 bases at V and 1 base at J, leaving 7 bases unmatched. Here the CDR3 reads CASSYPSRGSNQPQHF. CDR3 sequence (DNA): TGTGCCAGCAGTTATCCCTCCAGGGGGAGCAATCAGCCCCAGCATTTT.